A single sample gave rise to the 11 T cell receptor beta chains below, sequenced in a study of identical twins. TCRdb called the 5' RACE reads again in MiXCR, with one record for every CDR3 protein. The sample shows about 550,000 distinct CDR3 sequences, 20% to 25% of them seen only once. These records were also assigned to another study, of yellow fever vaccine responses in identical twins.

The sequenced sample was CD4+ T cells sorted from blood. The source of these receptors is a woman under 30 in good health.

V gene TRBV5-1 combines with J gene TRBJ1-6; D remains unclear. V lost 1 base and J lost 5, with 10 bases in between. Germline V gives CDR1 SGHRS, CDR2 YFSETQ. This CDR3 spans 15 amino acids. Here the CDR3 DNA reads TGCGCCAGCAGCTTGAAATCGGTTAATAATTCACCCCTCCACTTT. Residues: CASSLKSVNNSPLHF.

This clonotype was detected only a few times. The chain uses TRBV2 and TRBJ2-5; TRBD2 is a possible D gene (5 bases). V lost 10 bases to trimming and J lost 3 bases, with 21 bases between them. CDR1 is SNHLY, CDR2 FYNNEI, per germline. The CDR3 runs to 15 residues. The DNA of the CDR3 is TGTGCCACCAGCGGTCCCCTACGGACGGAAGAGACCCAGTACTTC. This translates into CATSGPLRTEETQYF.

This clonotype was found a few times. The chain uses TRBV7-9 and TRBJ1-2; D gene unclear. The CDR3 runs to 13 residues. V gave up 5 bases and J gave up 8 bases, with 15 bases separating them. Germline CDR1 and CDR2: SEHNR and FQNEAQ (reference sequence). The CDR3 region is CASSTGPMGGYTF. The CDR3 DNA reads TGTGCCAGCAGCACCGGACCGATGGGGGGCTACACCTTC. The full variable domain, in which reference TRBV7-9 and TRBJ1-2 provide the parts outside the CDR3, is DTGVSQNPRHKITKRGQNVTFRCDPISEHNRLYWYRQTLGQGPEFLTYFQNEAQLEKSRLLSDRFSAERPKGSFSTLEIQRTEQGDSAMYLCASSTGPMGGYTFGSGTRLTVV.

CDR3: CASSFLAGPETQYF. The CDR3 region has the DNA TGCGCCAGCAGCTTTCTAGCGGGGCCAGAGACCCAGTACTTC. The chain joins TRBV5-1 to TRBJ2-5, with 9 bases identical to TRBD2. The CDR3 spans 14 residues. Unmatched junction bases numbered 3, after V lost 2 bases and J lost 4 bases. Germline CDR1 is SGHRS and CDR2 is YFSETQ.

A few counts support this clonotype. This chain joins TRBV29-1 and TRBJ2-3; the D is unclear. V lost 7 bases, J lost 5 bases, and 16 bases lay in between. Germline V gene sequence: CDR1 SQVTM, CDR2 ANQGSEA. The CDR3 runs to 13 residues. CDR3 loop: CSGRATSGDTQYF. DNA of the CDR3: TGCAGCGGTCGGGCCACATCCGGAGATACGCAGTATTTT.

This clonotype was picked up a small number of times. V gene TRBV19 combines with J gene TRBJ2-1; D may be TRBD2 (6 bases). The CDR3 totals 12 residues. V dropped 10 bases and J dropped 4 bases, with 11 bases sitting between them. The germline V gene has CDR1 LNHDA and CDR2 SQIVND (reference sequence). CDR3 in amino acids: CATTSRYNEQFF. The CDR3 nucleotides are TGTGCCACCACTAGCAGATACAATGAGCAGTTCTTC.

The V and J genes are TRBV18 and TRBJ2-5, with 9 bases identical to TRBD2. Germline V gene sequence: CDR1 KGHSH, CDR2 LQKENI. J gave up 9 bases and V 4 bases, and 15 bases lay outside the gene matches. The CDR3 has 16 amino acids. The CDR3 DNA follows: TGTGCCAGCTCACTATACCAGACTAGCGGCGGATTGTCCCAGTACTTC. It translates to CASSLYQTSGGLSQYF.

This clonotype turned up a few times. This chain uses TRBV12-3 or TRBV12-4 with TRBJ1-2; the match to TRBD1 covers 8 bases. The V gene end was trimmed by 6 bases and the J gene end by 3 bases; junction bases not matched to a gene: 18. This CDR3 is 18 amino acids long. CDR3 bases: TGTGCCAGCAGCCATAGGGCCCTCGGACAGGGCAGGCACTATGGCTACACCTTC. Protein sequence: CASSHRALGQGRHYGYTF.

This chain connects TRBV3-1 to TRBJ2-7; 7 bases are shared with TRBD1. With V trimmed by 5 bases and J by 2 bases, 6 bases remained unmatched. In germline, CDR1 is LGHDT, CDR2 YNNKEL (reference sequence). The CDR3 length is 14 residues. The CDR3, as DNA: TGTGCCAGCAGCGCGCACAGGGGCCCCTACGAGCAGTACTTC. Its translation is CASSAHRGPYEQYF.

The genes are TRBV10-3 and TRBJ2-7; possibly TRBD1 for D (6 bases). Trimming shortened V by 2 bases and J by 5 bases, and 10 bases separated the two germline ends. The CDR3 extends over 13 amino acids. Per germline, CDR1 ENHRY and CDR2 SYGVKD. CDR3 loop: CAISETGNDEQYV. The CDR3, as DNA: TGTGCCATCAGTGAGACAGGGAACGACGAGCAGTACGTC.

The chain carries TRBV5-6 and TRBJ2-5, with D possibly being TRBD1 or TRBD2 (5 bases each). Trimming left V 0 bases short and J 2 bases short, with 11 bases between. This CDR3 is built from 15 residues. The germline V gene encodes CDR1 SGHDT and CDR2 YYEEEE. The CDR3 coding sequence is TGTGCCAGCAGCTTGGTTTGGGGGATTCAAGAGACCCAGTACTTC. Translation: CASSLVWGIQETQYF.